This T cell receptor (beta chain) is from a study of shared clonotypes between healthy human individuals (dated by TCRdb to 2018 to 2021). With respect to the entire study: A couple of women and a few men aged 18 to 49 years were included in the cohort. For each donor, three plates each were used for CD4 naive and CD4 memory, two plates were used for CD8 naive, and one plate was used for CD8 memory. The study deeply sequenced blood TCR repertoires of several healthy adults to estimate repertoire size and the extent of clonotype sharing between individuals. To increase sequencing depth and limit assay-specific biases, different laboratories used diverse techniques to prepare libraries and sequence TCR repertoires. Each donor's leukapheresis produced roughly between about 0.9 and 9.5 billion PBMCs.

Overall results and qualifications from the work: Sharing across a few donors was observed for around 5% of naive CD4, 3% to 3.5% of naive CD8, around 2.5% of memory CD4, and around 0.44% of memory CD8 clonotypes. Pairwise subsampling led to the expectation that sequencing depth would affect the degree of clonotype sharing among donors. Sampling was limited to blood, and TCR repertoires in tissue likely differ from TCR repertoires in blood. Clonotypes shared by all four sorted-subset donors showed higher generation probabilities than non-shared clonotypes. The small number of donors limited the genetic and exposure-history diversity represented. Estimated clonotype richness was generally larger for naive than for memory subsets. Rarefaction of sorted-subset datasets indicated incomplete sequencing despite the large sequencing depth.

Trimming takes 0 bases off V and 3 bases off J; junction bases not matched to a gene: 9. The CDR3 covers 17 residues, taking in both the cysteine and the phenylalanine. The retained sequence is limited to the CDR3, 51 bases, with the frame set at the first base. The germline V gene provides CDR1 LGHNA and CDR2 YNFKEQ. TCR CDR3 regions were amplified from genomic DNA by multiplex PCR using the deep immunoSEQ assay. Extracted genomic DNA from each cell subset was distributed evenly across all wells of several immunoSEQ 96-well plates, and each plate was treated as a replicate. Each replicate PCR for sorted subsets received about 0.2 ug genomic DNA, equal to about 30,000 T cell genomes. The purified libraries were quantified using a Qubit 3.0 fluorometer, sized with a Bioanalyzer 2100, and then quantified again using the KAPA Library Quantification kit. Each immunoSEQ 96-well plate was sequenced on its own single-read 150-cycle Illumina NextSeq 550 flow cell. In the authors' own workflow: Because the immunoSEQ output included only junctional sequences and no quality scores, the filtering could not be the same as the filtering used for full-length reads. Sequences were annotated with PyIR, a Python wrapper for IgBLAST v1.9, using IMGT germline references to assign V/J genes and CDR3. Reads were filtered out if the reads had weak V/J assignments (E-value above 1e-6), no CDR3, stop codons, out-of-frame junctions, or ambiguous translated residues. A V3J clonotype was defined by an identical inferred V gene, J gene, and CDR3 amino acid sequence. Percentage overlap between repertoires was calculated by dividing the number of shared unique clonotypes by the size of the smaller repertoire. Repertoire richness was assessed with RTK rarefaction, the Chao1 estimator, and Recon v2.1 estimates of unobserved clonotypes. Generation probabilities were computed with OLGA for all TCRbeta clonotypes obtained by the gDNA method from a few donors. Drawn from immuneACCESS, this table holds only the in-frame rearrangements with V and J called that TCRdb kept. Clones are partly lost; checked studies trace under half to an unresolved V gene and leave the rest unexplained. V, J and clone size were drawn from that table, and D and trimming were deduced from the DNA. Counted in this sample were roughly 2.1 million clones; under 95% of them appeared once. Jointly, the top ten make up around 1.7% of the sample.

CD8 naive samples consisted of CD45RO-negative cells that were positively selected for CCR7, yielding a CD45RA+CCR7+ population without TemRA cells. Donors were healthy HIV-negative adults with no recently reported acute infections or vaccinations. Only Caucasian adults living in Nashville, Tennessee, USA were represented among the donors. After blood collection by leukapheresis, PBMCs were isolated using Ficoll-Histopaque density gradient centrifugation and then cryopreserved in the vapor phase of liquid nitrogen. Analytical flow cytometry was used to check the purity and quantity of every magnetically sorted T cell population. Genomic DNA was isolated from every sorted fraction and measured by UV absorbance on a Nanodrop 2000c. Comments on this clone: The antigen it binds to is not known. Base qualities are missing; no much larger clone stands one base away.

Material for sequencing was naive CD8+ T cells from PBMCs. According to the study, the label for this sample's cell subset or site signals: CD45RA+CCR7+. This sequence was found in a man younger than 35 in good health. Some clones in this sample may be carry-over from other donors' samples. The chain uses TRBV4-2 and TRBJ2-3; the central 7 bases match TRBD2. The DNA sequence is TGTGCCAGCAGCCAAGATCGGGGACTACCCAAGACAGATACGCAGTATTTT. Its coded protein is CASSQDRGLPKTDTQYF.